This TCR beta chain was found in a study of blood T cells in healthy people across ages. Regarding the study as a whole: A strong correlation was seen between TCR beta diversity and naive T cell percentage. More naive CD4+ cells and higher diversity were found in long-lived than in aged donors. The lack of PBMC sorting stopped any conclusive naive versus antigen-experienced comparison.

It was with a sample-barcoded 5' primer and a J-beta primer mix that a second PCR of roughly 6 to 12 cycles was run. TCRdb passed the 5' RACE reads through MiXCR, listing each CDR3 protein once. The sample contains about 1.5 million distinct CDR3 sequences, 35% to 45% of which appear only once. CDR1 SEHNR and CDR2 FQNEAQ come from the germline V gene (reference sequence). This CDR3 has 14 amino acids. Every participating donor contributed roughly 10 milliliters of peripheral blood through a draw. A note on this clonotype: Its antigen is still unknown. One junction end does not reproduce the germline sequence, and a read error may be involved.

Sequencing was performed on blood. This TCR was recovered from a woman younger than 30 in good health. The rearrangement links TRBV7-9 to TRBJ2-7, with D possibly matching TRBD1 (5 bases). The CDR3 DNA follows: TGTGCCAGCAGCTTAGGGACAAACTCCTACGAGCGGTACTTC. Translated: CASSLGTNSYERYF.